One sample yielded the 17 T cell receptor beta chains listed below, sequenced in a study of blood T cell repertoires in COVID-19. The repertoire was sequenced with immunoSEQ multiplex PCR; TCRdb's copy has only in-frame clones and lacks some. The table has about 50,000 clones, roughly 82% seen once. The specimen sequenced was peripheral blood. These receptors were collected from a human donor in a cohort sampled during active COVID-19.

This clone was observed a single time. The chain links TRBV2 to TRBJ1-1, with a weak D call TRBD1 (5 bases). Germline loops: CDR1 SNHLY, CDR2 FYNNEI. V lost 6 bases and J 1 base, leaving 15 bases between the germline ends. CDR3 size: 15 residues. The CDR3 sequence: CASSPLTVRNTEAFF. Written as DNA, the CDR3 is TGTGCCAGCAGCCCCTTGACAGTGAGGAACACTGAAGCTTTCTTT.

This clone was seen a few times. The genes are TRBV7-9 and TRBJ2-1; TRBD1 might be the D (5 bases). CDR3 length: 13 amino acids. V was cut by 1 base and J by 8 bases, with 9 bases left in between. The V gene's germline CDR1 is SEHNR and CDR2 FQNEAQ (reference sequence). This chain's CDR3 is CASSLVTGDEQFF. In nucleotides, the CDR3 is TGTGCCAGCAGCTTAGTTACAGGCGATGAGCAGTTCTTC.

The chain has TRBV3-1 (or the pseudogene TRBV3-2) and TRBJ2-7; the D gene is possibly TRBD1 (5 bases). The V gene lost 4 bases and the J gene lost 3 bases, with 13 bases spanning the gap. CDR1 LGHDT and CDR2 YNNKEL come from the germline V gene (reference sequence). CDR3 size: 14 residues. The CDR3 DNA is TGTGCCAGCAGCCTACGAGACCAGGGCTACGAGCAGTACTTC. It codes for CASSLRDQGYEQYF.

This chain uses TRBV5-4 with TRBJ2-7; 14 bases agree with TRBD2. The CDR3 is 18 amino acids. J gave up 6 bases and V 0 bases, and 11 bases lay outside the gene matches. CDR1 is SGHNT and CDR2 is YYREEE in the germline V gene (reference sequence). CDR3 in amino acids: CASSLDAGTSGSLSEQYF. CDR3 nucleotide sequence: TGTGCCAGCAGCTTGGACGCCGGGACTAGCGGGAGTCTTAGCGAGCAGTACTTC.

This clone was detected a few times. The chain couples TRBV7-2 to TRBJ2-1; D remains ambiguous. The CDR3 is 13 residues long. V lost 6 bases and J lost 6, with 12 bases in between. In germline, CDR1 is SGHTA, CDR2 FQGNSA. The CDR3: CASSLRGRNEQFF. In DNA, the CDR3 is TGTGCCAGCAGTTTACGTGGCCGCAATGAGCAGTTCTTC.

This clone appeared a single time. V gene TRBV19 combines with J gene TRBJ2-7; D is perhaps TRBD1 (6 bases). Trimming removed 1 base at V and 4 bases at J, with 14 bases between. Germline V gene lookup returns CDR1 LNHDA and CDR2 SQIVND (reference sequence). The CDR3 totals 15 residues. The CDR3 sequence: CASSIVWGTGYEQYF. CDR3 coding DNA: TGTGCCAGTAGTATAGTCTGGGGCACAGGGTACGAGCAGTACTTC.

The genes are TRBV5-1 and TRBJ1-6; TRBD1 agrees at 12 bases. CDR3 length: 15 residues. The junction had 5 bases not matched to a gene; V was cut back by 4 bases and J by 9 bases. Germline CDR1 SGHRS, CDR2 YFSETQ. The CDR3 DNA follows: TGCGCCAGCAGCCCGGGACAGGGGGCTCCTTCACCCCTCCACTTT. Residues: CASSPGQGAPSPLHF.

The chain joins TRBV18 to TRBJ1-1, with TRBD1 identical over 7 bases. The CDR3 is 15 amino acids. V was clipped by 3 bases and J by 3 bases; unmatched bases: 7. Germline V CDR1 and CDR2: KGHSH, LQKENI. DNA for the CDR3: TGTGCCAGCTCACCCTACAGGGGCCCCGACACTGAAGCTTTCTTT. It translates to CASSPYRGPDTEAFF.

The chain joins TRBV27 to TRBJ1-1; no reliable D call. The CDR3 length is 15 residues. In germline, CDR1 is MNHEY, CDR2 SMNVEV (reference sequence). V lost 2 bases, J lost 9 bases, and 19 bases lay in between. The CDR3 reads CASSLLRTGPLKAFF. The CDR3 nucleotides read TGTGCCAGCAGTTTACTCCGGACTGGGCCCCTGAAAGCTTTCTTT.

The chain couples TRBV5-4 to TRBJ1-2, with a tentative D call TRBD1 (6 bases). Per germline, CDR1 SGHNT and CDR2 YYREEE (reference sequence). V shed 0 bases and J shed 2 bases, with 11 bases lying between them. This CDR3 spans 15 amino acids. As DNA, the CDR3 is TGTGCCAGCAGCTTGGGGGGACAACCGAACTATGGCTACACCTTC. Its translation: CASSLGGQPNYGYTF.

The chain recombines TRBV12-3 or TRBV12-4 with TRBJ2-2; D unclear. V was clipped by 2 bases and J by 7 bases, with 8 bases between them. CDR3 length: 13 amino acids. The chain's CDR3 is CASSLLERGELFF. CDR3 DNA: TGTGCCAGCAGTTTACTGGAGCGCGGGGAGCTGTTTTTT.

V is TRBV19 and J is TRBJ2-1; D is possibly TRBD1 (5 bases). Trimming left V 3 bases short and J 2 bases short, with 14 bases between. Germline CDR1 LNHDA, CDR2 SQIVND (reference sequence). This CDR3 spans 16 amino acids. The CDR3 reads CASSMSSGPPYNEQFF. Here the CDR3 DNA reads TGTGCCAGTAGTATGTCTTCAGGGCCGCCCTACAATGAGCAGTTCTTC.

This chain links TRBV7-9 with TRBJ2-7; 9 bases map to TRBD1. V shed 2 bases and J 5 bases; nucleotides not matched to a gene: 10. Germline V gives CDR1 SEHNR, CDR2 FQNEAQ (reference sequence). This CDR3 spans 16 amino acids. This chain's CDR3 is CASSLPRNRGRDEQYF. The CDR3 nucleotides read TGTGCCAGCAGCTTACCTCGGAACAGGGGGCGAGACGAGCAGTACTTC.

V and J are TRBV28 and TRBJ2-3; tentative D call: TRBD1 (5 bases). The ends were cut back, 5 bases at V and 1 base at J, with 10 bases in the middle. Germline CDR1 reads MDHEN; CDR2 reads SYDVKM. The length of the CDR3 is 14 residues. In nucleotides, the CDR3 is TGTGCCAGCAGTATCCAGGGCCGCACAGATACGCAGTATTTT. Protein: CASSIQGRTDTQYF. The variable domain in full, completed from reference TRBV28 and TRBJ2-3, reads DVKVTQSSRYLVKRTGEKVFLECVQDMDHENMFWYRQDPGLGLRLIYFSYDVKMKEKGDIPEGYSVSREKKERFSLILESASTNQTSMYLCASSIQGRTDTQYFGPGTRLTVL.

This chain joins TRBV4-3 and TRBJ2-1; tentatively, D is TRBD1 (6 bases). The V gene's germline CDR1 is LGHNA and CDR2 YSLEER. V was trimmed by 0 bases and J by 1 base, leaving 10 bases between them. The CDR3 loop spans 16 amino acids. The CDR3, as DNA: TGCGCCAGCAGCCAAGAAACAGGGCTATCCTACAATGAGCAGTTCTTC. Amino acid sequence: CASSQETGLSYNEQFF.

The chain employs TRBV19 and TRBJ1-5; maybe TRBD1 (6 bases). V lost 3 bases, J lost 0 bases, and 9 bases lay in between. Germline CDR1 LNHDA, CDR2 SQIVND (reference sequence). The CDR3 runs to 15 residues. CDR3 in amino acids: CASSIAGDSNQPQHF. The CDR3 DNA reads TGTGCCAGTAGTATCGCAGGGGATAGCAATCAGCCCCAGCATTTT.

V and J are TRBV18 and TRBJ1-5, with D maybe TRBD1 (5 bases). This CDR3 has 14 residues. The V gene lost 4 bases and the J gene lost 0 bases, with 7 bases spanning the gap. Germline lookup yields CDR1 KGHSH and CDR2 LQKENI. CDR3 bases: TGTGCCAGCTCACGACAGACTAGCAATCAGCCCCAGCATTTT. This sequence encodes CASSRQTSNQPQHF.